This TCR beta chain was identified in a study of blood T cell repertoires in COVID-19 (TCRdb year 2020). For context, the study as a whole: Samples covering the acute and convalescent phases of COVID-19 were provided by collaborators in the United States, Italy and Spain. The material from the prospective study consisted of cDNA or gDNA derived from T cells, B-cell-depleted T cells, or PBMCs. Subjects who had been exposed to COVID-19, were actively infected with it, or had recovered from it provided the deeply sampled blood TCRbeta repertoires that made up the dataset. A freely available public database, intended as a resource for researchers studying the immune response to SARS-CoV-2, is where the repertoires were released. The samples were drawn from the first 160 participants of the ongoing ImmuneRACE study and from 1,254 subjects provided by 6 global collaborators. The sample metadata nearly always contained a de-identified subject ID, COVID-19 status, age in years and sex. Where HLA class I and class II types were available, the types were taken from metadata supplied by the sample provider, not from assay-based typing. Study-wide findings and limitations: Clinical and demographic metadata were provided uncurated, with the amount varying by source and participant.

In this sample, this clone turned up a few times. No cognate antigen has been identified for it. No base quality values were provided; no much bigger clone lies one nucleotide off. The germline V gene (reference sequence) sets CDR1 to WNHNN and CDR2 to SYGVQD. The CDR3 spans 14 residues, from the cysteine through the phenylalanine. Here the CDR3 DNA is all that survives: 42 bases in frame from base 1. V gives up 3 bases and J gives up 4 bases, and the segment between their germline ends measures 12 bases. TCRbeta CDR3 regions were amplified from genomic DNA by means of the immunoSEQ Assay, a bias-controlled multiplex PCR. The paper's data handling went like this. The number of nucleated cells in each sample was estimated by amplification of reference gene primers within the assay. Sequence reads were collapsed and filtered to measure the absolute abundance of every unique TCRbeta CDR3 rearrangement. For each sample, productive Simpson clonality was calculated as the square root of Simpson's diversity index over productive rearrangements. This immuneACCESS table, as held by TCRdb, lists in-frame sequences with V and J called but not all clones. Of the missing ones, under half trace to an unresolved V gene in checked studies; the others have no known cause. V, J and clone size were drawn from that table, and D and trimming were deduced from the DNA. In this sample the table shows 300,000 to 450,000 clones, approximately 87% of which occur a single time. The top ten clones comprise about 2.5% of the sample.

At one collaborating source in Seattle, patients were enrolled during active infection and were followed longitudinally through the course of disease. The collaborating institutions used their own protocols to collect whole blood in K2EDTA tubes. Collaborator samples were shipped for TCRbeta analysis as frozen whole blood, isolated PBMCs, or DNA extracted from either sample type. The sequence derives from a woman aged 55-69 years with COVID-19, enrolled during active disease. The chain uses TRBV10-1 and TRBJ1-1; the D gene is unclear. The source material was peripheral blood. The sequenced DNA: TGCGCCAGCAGTGACTCTATTGGAGCCACTGAAGCTTTCTTT. Translation gives CASSDSIGATEAFF.